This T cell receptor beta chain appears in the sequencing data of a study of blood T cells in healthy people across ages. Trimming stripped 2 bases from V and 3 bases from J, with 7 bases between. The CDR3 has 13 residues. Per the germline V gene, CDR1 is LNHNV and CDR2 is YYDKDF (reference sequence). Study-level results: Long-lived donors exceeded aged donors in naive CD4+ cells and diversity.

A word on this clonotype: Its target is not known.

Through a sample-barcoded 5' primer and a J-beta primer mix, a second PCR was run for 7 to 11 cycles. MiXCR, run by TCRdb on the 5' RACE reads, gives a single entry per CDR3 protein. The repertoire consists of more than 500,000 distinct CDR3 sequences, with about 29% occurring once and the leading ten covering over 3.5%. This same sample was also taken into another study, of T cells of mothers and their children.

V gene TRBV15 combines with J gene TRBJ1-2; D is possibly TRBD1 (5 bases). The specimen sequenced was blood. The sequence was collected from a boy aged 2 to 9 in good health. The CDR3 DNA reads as TGTGCCACCAGCAGAAGGGGCGACTATGGCTACACCTTC. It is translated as CATSRRGDYGYTF.